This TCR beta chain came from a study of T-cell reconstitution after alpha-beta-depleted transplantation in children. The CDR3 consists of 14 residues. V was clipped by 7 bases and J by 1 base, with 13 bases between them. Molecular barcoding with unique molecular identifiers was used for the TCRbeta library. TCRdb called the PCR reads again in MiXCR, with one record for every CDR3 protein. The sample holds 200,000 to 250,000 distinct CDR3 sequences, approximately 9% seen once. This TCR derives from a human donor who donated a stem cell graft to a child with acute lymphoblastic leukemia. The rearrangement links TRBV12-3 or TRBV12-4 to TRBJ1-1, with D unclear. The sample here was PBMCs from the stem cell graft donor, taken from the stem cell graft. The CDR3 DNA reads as TGTGCCAGCACTCTAAGTGCAAGGAACACTGAAGCTTTCTTT. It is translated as CASTLSARNTEAFF.